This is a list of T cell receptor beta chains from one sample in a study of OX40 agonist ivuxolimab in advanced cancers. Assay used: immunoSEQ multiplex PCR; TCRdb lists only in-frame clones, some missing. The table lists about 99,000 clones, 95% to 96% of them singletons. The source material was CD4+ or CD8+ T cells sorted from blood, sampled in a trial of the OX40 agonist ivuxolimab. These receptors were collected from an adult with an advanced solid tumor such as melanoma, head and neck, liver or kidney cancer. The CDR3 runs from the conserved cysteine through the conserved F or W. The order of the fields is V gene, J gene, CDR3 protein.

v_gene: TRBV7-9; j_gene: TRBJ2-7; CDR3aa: CASSLNAGYEQYF
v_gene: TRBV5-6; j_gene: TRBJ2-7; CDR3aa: CASSGREHSYEQYF
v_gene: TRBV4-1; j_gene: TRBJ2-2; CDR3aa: CASSQEKQGRGTGELFF
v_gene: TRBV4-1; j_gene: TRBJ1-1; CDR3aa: CASSQGTGAKVNTEAFF
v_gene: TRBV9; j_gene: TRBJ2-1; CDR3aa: CASSVDGVQGAQGNEQFF
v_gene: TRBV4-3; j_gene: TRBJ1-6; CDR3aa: CASSQDRAGYNSPLHF
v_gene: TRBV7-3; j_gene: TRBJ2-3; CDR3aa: CASSPGGSTDTQYF
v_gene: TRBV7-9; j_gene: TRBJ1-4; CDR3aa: CAYRGTGSQGEKLFF
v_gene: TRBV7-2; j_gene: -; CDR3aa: CASSSLHIRDLFYEQYF
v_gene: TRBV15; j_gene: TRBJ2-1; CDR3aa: CATSRDRGELYNEQFF
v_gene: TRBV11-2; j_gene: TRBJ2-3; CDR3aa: CASSSTGYGTDTQYF
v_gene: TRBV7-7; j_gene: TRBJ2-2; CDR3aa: CASSLRTGTTGELFF
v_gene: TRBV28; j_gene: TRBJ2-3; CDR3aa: CASTLPGSSTDTQYF
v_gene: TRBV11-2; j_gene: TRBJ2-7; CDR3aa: CASSLEARASYGQYF
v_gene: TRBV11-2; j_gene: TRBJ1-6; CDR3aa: CASSLTGGDYNSPLHF
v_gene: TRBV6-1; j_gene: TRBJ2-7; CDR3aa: CASSEERNKQYF
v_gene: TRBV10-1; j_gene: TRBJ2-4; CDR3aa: CASSESAGAVGAVQYF
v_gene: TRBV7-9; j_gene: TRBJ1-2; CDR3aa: CASSFSPLSRYYGYTF
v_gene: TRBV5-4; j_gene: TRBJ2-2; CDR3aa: CASSLAPDSTGELFF
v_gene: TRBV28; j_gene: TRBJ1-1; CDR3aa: CASRPSVGGTEAFF
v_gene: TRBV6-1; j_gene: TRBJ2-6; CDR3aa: CASSDTGYSGANVLTF
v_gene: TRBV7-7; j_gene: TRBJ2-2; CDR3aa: CASSFGYDGELFF
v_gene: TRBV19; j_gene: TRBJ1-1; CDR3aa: CATSRGATEAFF
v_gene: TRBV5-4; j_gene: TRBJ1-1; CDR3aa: CASSFSDTEAFF
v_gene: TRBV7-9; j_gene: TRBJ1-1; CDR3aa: CASSLNLGTEAFF
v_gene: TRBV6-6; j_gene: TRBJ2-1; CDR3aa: CASSYNEQFF
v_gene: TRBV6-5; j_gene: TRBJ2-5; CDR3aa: CASSSRDGWRETQYF
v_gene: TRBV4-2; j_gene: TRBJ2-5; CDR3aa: CASSQASWGETQYF